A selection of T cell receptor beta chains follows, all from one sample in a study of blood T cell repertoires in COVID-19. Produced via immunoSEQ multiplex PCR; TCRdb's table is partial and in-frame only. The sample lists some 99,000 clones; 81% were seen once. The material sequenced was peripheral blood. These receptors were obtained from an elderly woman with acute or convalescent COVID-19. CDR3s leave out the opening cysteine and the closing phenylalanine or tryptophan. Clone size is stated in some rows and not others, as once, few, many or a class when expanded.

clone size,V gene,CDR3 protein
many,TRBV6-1,ASSERYWERGYSTDTQY
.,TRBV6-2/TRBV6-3,ASSPRSTGLGTDTQY
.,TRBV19,ASSGDRNTEAF
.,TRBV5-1,ASSLAGAGPNYNSPLH
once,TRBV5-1,ASTSLGSNYGYT
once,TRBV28,ASSLSSGGYTGELF
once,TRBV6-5,ASSPRTGETQY
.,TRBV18,ASSPRPGTGGDNEQF
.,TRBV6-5,ASRPSRGRDSPLH
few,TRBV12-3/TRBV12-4,ASTRDTGELF
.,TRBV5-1,ASSLGQGVDEQY
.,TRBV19,ASRATGTGSYYSNQPQH
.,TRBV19,ASSIGGQGQETQY
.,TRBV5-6,ASTKDRGGYEQY
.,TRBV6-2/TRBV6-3,ASSLRGLAGGPRTDTQY
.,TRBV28,ASSLNNQPQH
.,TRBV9,ASSGHLAGQKY
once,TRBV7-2,ASSLVAGESSGNTIY
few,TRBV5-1,ASSLRVGGSYNEQF
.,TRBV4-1,ASSHLAGVETQY
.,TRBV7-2,ASISSGGGPDTQY
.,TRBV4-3,ASSQVGGVTDTQY
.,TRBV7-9,ASSRTASYNEQF
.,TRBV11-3,ASSPDRGLGEQF
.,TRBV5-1,ASSYDSDKNIQY
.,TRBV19,ASKGDRDSNQPQH
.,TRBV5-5,ASSFPTPYEQY
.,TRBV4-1,ASSQESRRGRGETQY
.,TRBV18,ASSPLTGTTDTQY
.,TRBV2,ASRLQGRNEQF
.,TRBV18,ASSVGTGRSTDTQY
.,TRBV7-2,ASTRRGRGETQY